These T cell receptor beta chains were read from a single sample in a study of HIV-infected patients and healthy controls. Using its own MiXCR run on the 5' RACE reads, TCRdb lists one record per CDR3 protein. The profile shows some 20,000 distinct CDR3 sequences, roughly 18% of them singletons. Sequencing was carried out using CD8+ T cells from blood. These receptors were obtained from a human donor in good health. Each CDR3 is given without its conserved first and last residue.

v_call,j_call,cdr3_aa
TRBV24-1,TRBJ2-1,ATSDLWNEQF
TRBV7-6,TRBJ2-3,ASSLEAAGATDTQY
TRBV10-2,TRBJ1-2,ASSESQGALYGYT
TRBV5-5,TRBJ1-3,ASSTDRTSGNTIY
TRBV9,TRBJ2-3,ASSAGQATTDTQY
TRBV12-5,TRBJ1-2,ASHGGPNYGYT
TRBV12-5,TRBJ1-1,ASGPPRMEYTEAF
TRBV4-3,TRBJ2-7,ASSQLRTGSSSYEQY
TRBV7-3,TRBJ2-1,ASSPGGSYNEQF
TRBV7-6,TRBJ1-5,ASSSYNQPQH
TRBV4-3,TRBJ2-7,ASSHAHRPSYEQY
TRBV7-2,TRBJ1-1,ASSLGDPLGNTEAF
TRBV4-1,TRBJ1-4,ASSQGTREKLF
TRBV6-5,TRBJ1-6,ASSTLQDLNSPLH
TRBV15,TRBJ2-7,ATSRDLGGGTYEQY
TRBV27,TRBJ2-3,ASSLSSSAADTQY
TRBV7-9,TRBJ2-3,ASSLISSGAIKQY
TRBV9,TRBJ2-3,ASSVAGQGAKDTQY
TRBV6-1,TRBJ2-7,ASSEGGMVYEQY
TRBV5-1,TRBJ2-1,ASSLASDEQF
TRBV12-3/TRBV12-4,TRBJ1-3,ASSSSPGNTIY
TRBV12-3/TRBV12-4,TRBJ2-4,ASSAKEGKAKNIQY
TRBV27,TRBJ1-2,ASSLAIGQEGYT
TRBV10-2,TRBJ2-3,ASTPNGLAGITQY
TRBV20-1,TRBJ2-7,SAREAISYEQY
TRBV7-9,TRBJ2-7,ASSLVGAHEQY
TRBV2,TRBJ1-5,ASSDGKLPQH
TRBV4-2,TRBJ2-3,ASSQGTGGSDTQY
TRBV7-3,TRBJ2-1,ASSLITGEAYNEQF
TRBV7-9,TRBJ2-2,ASSLERGLYTGELF
TRBV14,TRBJ1-1,ASSQDFLEAF
TRBV12-3/TRBV12-4,TRBJ2-2,ASSVTGLRITGELF
TRBV7-6,TRBJ1-1,ASSLPGSNTEAF
TRBV4-1,TRBJ2-3,ASSPLPPGVYTDTQY
TRBV18,TRBJ2-7,ASSPAPGQGSYEQY
TRBV18,TRBJ2-6,ASSPPGPPGANVLT
TRBV18,TRBJ1-6,ASSPGGNSPLH
TRBV7-9,TRBJ1-1,ASSLGPGIGAF
TRBV27,TRBJ1-5,ASSSGVVADQPQH
TRBV6-5,TRBJ1-5,ASSPVGGDQPQH
TRBV13,TRBJ2-1,ASSLGASGGPVHNEQF
TRBV4-1,TRBJ2-5,ASSQRLAGGPIQETQY